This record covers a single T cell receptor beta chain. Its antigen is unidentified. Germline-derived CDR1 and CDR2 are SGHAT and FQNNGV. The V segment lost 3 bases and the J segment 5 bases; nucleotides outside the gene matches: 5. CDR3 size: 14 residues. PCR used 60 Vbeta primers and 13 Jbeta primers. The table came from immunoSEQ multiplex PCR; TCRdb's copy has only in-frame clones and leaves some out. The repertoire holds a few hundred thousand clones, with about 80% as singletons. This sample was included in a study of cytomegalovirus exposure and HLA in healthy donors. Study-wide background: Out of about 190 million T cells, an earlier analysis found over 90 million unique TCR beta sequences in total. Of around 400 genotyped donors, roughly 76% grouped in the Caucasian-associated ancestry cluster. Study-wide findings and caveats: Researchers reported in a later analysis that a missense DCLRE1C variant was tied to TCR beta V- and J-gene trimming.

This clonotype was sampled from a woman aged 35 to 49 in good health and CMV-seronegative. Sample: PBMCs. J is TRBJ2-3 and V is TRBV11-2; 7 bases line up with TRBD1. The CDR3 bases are TGTGCCAGCAGCTTCGGGCAGGGGGTAGATACGCAGTATTTT. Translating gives CASSFGQGVDTQYF. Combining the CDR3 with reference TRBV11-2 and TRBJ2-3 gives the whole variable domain EAGVAQSPRYKIIEKRQSVAFWCNPISGHATLYWYQQILGQGPKLLIQFQNNGVVDDSQLPKDRFSAERLKGVDSTLKIQPAKLEDSAVYLCASSFGQGVDTQYFGPGTRLTVL.